The clone carrying this T cell receptor beta chain was detected many times. Germline values: CDR1 LNHDA, CDR2 SQIVND (reference sequence). V lost 3 bases, J lost 7 bases, and 28 bases lay in between. CDR3 length: 19 residues. To make TCR beta libraries, researchers used iRepertoire HTBI primers and Arm-PCR of CDR3 regions. TCRdb recomputed calls from the multiplex PCR reads with MiXCR, one row per CDR3 protein. The repertoire includes roughly 500,000 distinct CDR3 sequences, 12% of them detected once, and 7.5% to 9% sits in the top ten. Regarding time point: newly diagnosed GD, antithyroid drugs for less than 3 months. RNA from PBMCs was the source of the TCR library. The sample comes from a study of regulatory T cells in long-lasting Graves disease. About the study: Freshly diagnosed Graves' patients had used antithyroid drugs for under 3 months.

These sequences were also reported in another study, on T cells in Graves' hyperthyroidism and ophthalmopathy. That investigation notes: For the diagnoses, clinical symptoms, serum thyroxine and TRAb, thyroid ultrasound and orbital computed tomography were used. The HTBI primer set served for first-round RT-PCR of the TCR CDR3.

This chain links TRBV19 with TRBJ1-3, with TRBD1 as a possible D gene (5 bases). Sequencing was performed on peripheral blood mononuclear cells (PBMCs), taken at new diagnosis, from a patient treated with antithyroid drugs. The sequence was obtained from a woman between 25 and 40 years old with Graves disease. CDR3: CASSIKRKWGRSTENTIYF. In nucleotides, the CDR3 is TGTGCCAGTAGTATCAAGAGAAAATGGGGCAGGTCGACGGAGAACACCATATATTTT.